The 31 T cell receptor beta chains below come from one sample, sequenced in a study of blood T cell repertoires in COVID-19. Repertoires were generated with immunoSEQ multiplex PCR, while TCRdb's copy carries only in-frame clones and drops some. The table lists about 32,000 clones, 90% of them singletons. Sequencing was done on a sample of peripheral blood. Receptors originate from a man between 65 and 79 years old with active or convalescent COVID-19.

This rearrangement joins TRBV9 to TRBJ2-5; 10 positions match TRBD2. With V trimmed by 0 bases and J by 5 bases, 7 bases remained unmatched. This CDR3 has 16 residues. Germline V gene data show CDR1 as SGDLS and CDR2 as YYNGEE. DNA for the CDR3: TGTGCCAGCAGCGTAGAGGGTAGCGGGAGGACGGAGACCCAGTACTTC. Translation gives CASSVEGSGRTETQYF.

The rearrangement links TRBV7-2 to TRBJ1-2; the D gene is possibly TRBD1 (6 bases). V lost 3 bases and J 4 bases, leaving 15 bases between the germline ends. This CDR3 region has 15 residues. Germline V CDR1 and CDR2: SGHTA, FQGNSA. The CDR3 sequence is CASSFNSQGIYGYTF. The CDR3 nucleotides read TGTGCCAGCAGCTTTAATTCACAGGGTATCTATGGCTACACCTTC.

The V gene is TRBV5-5, the J gene TRBJ2-7, with a tentative D call TRBD2 (5 bases). Per the germline V gene, CDR1 is SGHKS and CDR2 is YYEKEE (reference sequence). V shed 3 bases and J shed 0 bases, with 19 bases lying between them. The CDR3 consists of 17 residues. CDR3 amino acids: CASSSLPSTGNSYEQYF. In nucleotides, the CDR3 is TGTGCCAGCAGCTCCTTACCCTCGACGGGGAACTCCTACGAGCAGTACTTC.

This chain joins TRBV5-1 and TRBJ2-5; maybe TRBD2 (6 bases). V lost 3 bases, J lost 5 bases, and 11 bases lay in between. Germline assignment: CDR1 SGHRS and CDR2 YFSETQ. This CDR3 spans 13 amino acids. CDR3 residues: CASSSGLRETQYF. The DNA for the CDR3 is TGCGCCAGCAGCTCCGGACTACGTGAGACCCAGTACTTC.

This chain uses TRBV27 with TRBJ1-4; 9 bases fit TRBD1. J gave up 3 bases and V 5 bases, and 4 bases lay outside the gene matches. Per germline, CDR1 MNHEY and CDR2 SMNVEV (reference sequence). The CDR3 sequence is 15 residues long. The CDR3 reads CASSVRDRANEKLFF. For the CDR3, the DNA is TGTGCCAGCAGTGTACGGGACAGGGCTAATGAAAAACTGTTTTTT.

The chain couples TRBV6-5 to TRBJ1-3; D perhaps matches TRBD1 (5 bases). Trimming removed 5 bases from V and 6 bases from J, with 11 bases in between. The length of the CDR3 is 13 residues. CDR1 MNHEY and CDR2 SVGAGI come from the germline V gene. CDR3 sequence: CASSRTIANTIYF. The DNA for the CDR3 is TGTGCCAGCAGTCGGACAATAGCAAACACCATATATTTT.

This chain uses TRBV11-2 with TRBJ2-7; 7 bases match TRBD1. Germline lookup yields CDR1 SGHAT and CDR2 FQNNGV. This CDR3 is 17 amino acids long. V lost 1 base, J lost 0 bases, and 9 bases stayed unmatched. The CDR3 nucleotides read TGTGCCAGCAGCTTAGGTAGAGGGGGCCCCCGCTCCTACGAGCAGTACTTC. As protein: CASSLGRGGPRSYEQYF.

The chain combines TRBV29-1 with TRBJ2-3, with 9 bases that match TRBD1. This CDR3 contains 12 residues. Germline loops: CDR1 SQVTM, CDR2 ANQGSEA. Losses at the gene ends were 3 bases for V and 14 bases for J; bases not matched to a gene: 9. The CDR3 reads CSVEEDRGVWYF. CDR3 sequence (DNA): TGCAGCGTTGAGGAGGACAGGGGAGTTTGGTATTTT.

V is TRBV9 and J is TRBJ1-2, with 9 bases fitting TRBD1. The V and J ends lost 4 bases and 12 bases, in that order; junction bases with no gene match: 10. The CDR3 runs to 13 residues. Germline V CDR1 and CDR2: SGDLS, YYNGEE. The DNA for the CDR3 is TGTGCCAGCAGCTTGGAGGACAGGGGTACAAACACCTTC. Its protein is CASSLEDRGTNTF.

The chain recombines TRBV12-3 or TRBV12-4 with TRBJ1-2, with 7 bases aligning to TRBD1. The CDR3 contains 12 residues. The junction had 5 bases not matched to a gene; V was cut back by 5 bases and J by 8 bases. The CDR3, as DNA: TGTGCCAGCAGTCCCCGACAGGGAGGCTACACCTTC. Translating it yields CASSPRQGGYTF.

In this sample, this clone turned up once. The chain couples TRBV10-3 to TRBJ1-2; 12 bases agree with TRBD1. Per germline, CDR1 ENHRY and CDR2 SYGVKD. V was clipped by 3 bases and J by 8 bases; unmatched bases: 7. The CDR3 consists of 15 residues. As DNA, the CDR3 is TGTGCCATCAGTGAAATGGGACAGGGGGCGGTAGGCTACACCTTC. Translated, it gives CAISEMGQGAVGYTF.

The chain couples TRBV7-9 to TRBJ1-1; the D gene is possibly TRBD1 (6 bases). This CDR3 is 15 amino acids long. Trimming removed 7 bases from V and 0 bases from J, with 15 bases in between. Germline V gene sequence: CDR1 SEHNR, CDR2 FQNEAQ (reference sequence). The CDR3 nucleotides read TGTGCCAGCACCGAACAGGGAAGTGTGAACACTGAAGCTTTCTTT. The encoded protein is CASTEQGSVNTEAFF. Full variable domain (remainder filled in from reference TRBV7-9 and TRBJ1-1): DTGVSQNPRHKITKRGQNVTFRCDPISEHNRLYWYRQTLGQGPEFLTYFQNEAQLEKSRLLSDRFSAERPKGSFSTLEIQRTEQGDSAMYLCASTEQGSVNTEAFFGQGTRLTVV.

The genes are TRBV19 and TRBJ1-1; TRBD1 agrees at 7 bases. The V gene's germline CDR1 is LNHDA and CDR2 SQIVND (reference sequence). CDR3 length equals 16 residues. The J segment lost 7 bases and the V segment lost 5 bases, leaving 16 bases of the junction unmatched. The CDR3 sequence: CASSAGTGTVLLEAFF. DNA for the CDR3: TGTGCCAGTAGTGCAGGCACAGGGACAGTTCTTCTTGAAGCTTTCTTT.

The genes are TRBV30 and TRBJ1-6; D ambiguous. The germline CDR1 and CDR2 sequences are GTSNPN and SVGIG (reference sequence). Trimming pared 0 bases from V and 4 bases from J, leaving 7 bases between. The CDR3 extends over 14 amino acids. In DNA, the CDR3 is TGTGCCTGGAGTGTTCTCACATATAATTCACCCCTCCACTTT. Translated: CAWSVLTYNSPLHF. Variable domain in full (rest from reference TRBV30 and TRBJ1-6): SQTIHQWPATLVQPVGSPLSLECTVEGTSNPNLYWYRQAAGRGLQLLFYSVGIGQISSEVPQNLSASRPQDRQFILSSKKLLLSDSGFYLCAWSVLTYNSPLHFGNGTRLTVT.

The chain couples TRBV11-2 to TRBJ2-5; 10 positions agree with TRBD2. J gave up 1 base and V 5 bases, and 4 bases lay outside the gene matches. CDR1 is SGHAT and CDR2 is FQNNGV in the germline V gene. The CDR3 has 15 amino acids. Here the CDR3 DNA reads TGTGCCAGCAGCCTCCGACTAGCGGGCCAAGAGACCCAGTACTTC. This codes for CASSLRLAGQETQYF.

The J gene is TRBJ2-1, the V gene TRBV4-3; D possibly corresponds to TRBD1 (5 bases). Trimming removed 4 bases from V and 9 bases from J, with 13 bases in between. Germline V gene sequence: CDR1 LGHNA, CDR2 YSLEER. The length of the CDR3 is 13 residues. The CDR3 sequence is CASSLSWGIEQFF. Written as DNA, the CDR3 is TGCGCCAGCAGCCTGAGCTGGGGCATTGAGCAGTTCTTC.

The V and J genes are TRBV28 and TRBJ2-1, with a possible D match to TRBD1 (5 bases). Trimming removed 6 bases from V and 3 bases from J, with 12 bases in between. In germline, CDR1 is MDHEN, CDR2 SYDVKM. The CDR3 extends over 14 amino acids. The CDR3 sequence: CASRGRVGYNEQFF. CDR3 bases: TGTGCCAGCAGAGGCAGGGTAGGCTACAATGAGCAGTTCTTC.

The rearrangement links TRBV5-6 to TRBJ2-5; TRBD1 is a possible D gene (6 bases). Germline values: CDR1 SGHDT, CDR2 YYEEEE. CDR3 length: 14 residues. The ends were cut back, 4 bases at V and 1 base at J, with 11 bases in the middle. The CDR3, as DNA: TGTGCCAGCAGCGGTCAGGGGTCCCAAGAGACCCAGTACTTC. The encoded protein is CASSGQGSQETQYF.

The rearrangement joins TRBV19 to TRBJ2-1; 10 positions agree with TRBD2. The CDR3 consists of 17 residues. After removal of 7 bases from V and 0 bases from J, the junction contained 9 bases not matched to a gene. CDR1 is LNHDA, CDR2 SQIVND, per germline (reference sequence). CDR3 in DNA: TGTGCCAGTATTTGGTGGACTAGCGGAATCTCCTACAATGAGCAGTTCTTC. This sequence encodes CASIWWTSGISYNEQFF.

The rearrangement joins TRBV19 to TRBJ1-6; tentative D call: TRBD1 (5 bases). Germline CDR1 LNHDA, CDR2 SQIVND (reference sequence). This CDR3 spans 13 amino acids. Trimming left V 10 bases short and J 6 bases short, with 13 bases between. CDR3 region: CATSTDRNSPLHF. DNA of the CDR3: TGTGCCACCTCGACAGACCGTAATTCACCCCTCCACTTT. Full variable domain (missing parts from reference TRBV19 and TRBJ1-6): DGGITQSPKYLFRKEGQNVTLSCEQNLNHDAMYWYRQDPGQGLRLIYYSQIVNDFQKGDIAEGYSVSREKKESFPLTVTSAQKNPTAFYLCATSTDRNSPLHFGNGTRLTVT.

The CDR3 nucleotides are TGCGCCAGCAGCGTCGACAGTTACCTATACGAGCAGTACTTC. Its protein is CASSVDSYLYEQYF. The chain uses TRBV5-1 and TRBJ2-7; weak D call: TRBD1 (5 bases). Germline CDR1 and CDR2: SGHRS and YFSETQ. CDR3 size: 14 residues. V lost 4 bases and J lost 4, with 15 bases in between. The whole variable domain, filled in from reference TRBV5-1 and TRBJ2-7, reads KAGVTQTPRYLIKTRGQQVTLSCSPISGHRSVSWYQQTPGQGLQFLFEYFSETQRNKGNFPGRFSGRQFSNSRSEMNVSTLELGDSALYLCASSVDSYLYEQYFGPGTRLTVT.

The chain combines TRBV7-2 with TRBJ1-1; D uncertain. V was cut by 0 bases and J by 0 bases, with 8 bases left in between. The germline gives CDR1 SGHTA, CDR2 FQGNSA. The CDR3 consists of 15 residues. CDR3 sequence reads: CASSLASLVNTEAFF. The CDR3 DNA follows: TGTGCCAGCAGCTTAGCGAGCCTGGTGAACACTGAAGCTTTCTTT. Using reference TRBV7-2 and TRBJ1-1 for the parts outside the CDR3, the full variable domain is GAGVSQSPSNKVTEKGKDVELRCDPISGHTALYWYRQSLGQGLEFLIYFQGNSAPDKSGLPSDRFSAERTGGSVSTLTIQRTQQEDSAVYLCASSLASLVNTEAFFGQGTRLTVV.

This sequence joins TRBV28 and TRBJ1-2, with TRBD1 as a possible D gene (6 bases). The germline CDR1 and CDR2 sequences are MDHEN and SYDVKM. V was trimmed by 3 bases and J by 4 bases, leaving 18 bases between them. The CDR3 is 16 residues long. The CDR3 loop is CASSLGTPNSFYGYTF. The CDR3 coding sequence is TGTGCCAGCAGTTTGGGGACACCGAATTCCTTCTATGGCTACACCTTC.

CDR3 nucleotides: TGTGCCAGTAGTATTTTCCGAGGAGACTATGGCTACACCTTC. Its translation: CASSIFRGDYGYTF. The rearrangement links TRBV19 to TRBJ1-2; D is unclear. Germline lookup yields CDR1 LNHDA and CDR2 SQIVND (reference sequence). Trimming removed 3 bases at V and 3 bases at J, with 11 bases between. This CDR3 has 14 residues.

This sequence joins TRBV5-4 and TRBJ2-1; 13 nucleotides line up with TRBD2. J was trimmed by 7 bases and V by 4 bases; bases with no gene match: 5. CDR3 length: 15 residues. Germline V gives CDR1 SGHNT, CDR2 YYREEE (reference sequence). CDR3 in amino acids: CASSVTSGGLNEQFF. For the CDR3, the DNA is TGTGCCAGCAGCGTGACTAGCGGGGGGTTAAATGAGCAGTTCTTC.

The chain links TRBV6-4 to TRBJ1-2; TRBD1 agrees at 8 bases. The V gene's germline CDR1 is MRHNA and CDR2 SNTAGT. CDR3 length: 15 residues. V shed 2 bases and J 5 bases; nucleotides not matched to a gene: 7. CDR3 bases: TGTGCCAGCAGTGACGGTCCGGGACAGGCATATGGCTACACCTTC. Translation gives CASSDGPGQAYGYTF.

The sample holds one count of this clone. The CDR3 coding sequence is TGTGCCAGCACCCTACAGGGGGTGAACACTGAAGCTTTCTTT. It translates to CASTLQGVNTEAFF. This chain uses TRBV7-9 with TRBJ1-1, with 8 bases lining up with TRBD1. This CDR3 has 14 residues. Germline V lookup: CDR1 SEHNR, CDR2 FQNEAQ (reference sequence). V trimming: 7 bases; J trimming: 0 bases; junction bases outside the gene matches: 4.

The J gene is TRBJ1-1, the V gene TRBV28; tentatively, D is TRBD1 (6 bases). The ends were cut back, 5 bases at V and 4 bases at J, with 14 bases in the middle. The CDR3 is 14 amino acids. Germline loops: CDR1 MDHEN, CDR2 SYDVKM. The CDR3 reads CASSKQGVVTEAFF. The CDR3 bases are TGTGCCAGCAGTAAACAGGGAGTGGTCACTGAAGCTTTCTTT.

This chain connects TRBV28 to TRBJ1-4, with a possible D match to TRBD1 (6 bases). The germline gives CDR1 MDHEN, CDR2 SYDVKM. Deletions cut 8 bases from V and 7 bases from J, with 20 bases between. The CDR3 runs 15 residues. CDR3 DNA sequence: TGTGCCAGCGGTAGACCGGGACAAGAGGGTGAAAAACTGTTTTTT. Translating gives CASGRPGQEGEKLFF. The full variable domain, completed using reference TRBV28 and TRBJ1-4, is DVKVTQSSRYLVKRTGEKVFLECVQDMDHENMFWYRQDPGLGLRLIYFSYDVKMKEKGDIPEGYSVSREKKERFSLILESASTNQTSMYLCASGRPGQEGEKLFFGSGTQLSVL.

The chain uses TRBV11-2 and TRBJ2-2; 9 positions agree with TRBD1. This CDR3 has 17 residues. Trimming at V came to 0 bases and at J to 6 bases, leaving 8 bases not matched to a gene. In germline, CDR1 is SGHAT, CDR2 FQNNGV. The CDR3 spells CASSLDLQGARAGELFF. CDR3 nucleotides: TGTGCCAGCAGCTTAGACCTACAGGGGGCGAGGGCCGGGGAGCTGTTTTTT. Based on the CDR3 plus reference TRBV11-2 and TRBJ2-2, the full variable domain is EAGVAQSPRYKIIEKRQSVAFWCNPISGHATLYWYQQILGQGPKLLIQFQNNGVVDDSQLPKDRFSAERLKGVDSTLKIQPAKLEDSAVYLCASSLDLQGARAGELFFGEGSRLTVL.

V gene TRBV4-2 combines with J gene TRBJ1-1, with 7 bases fitting TRBD1. The CDR3 runs to 14 residues. Germline CDR1 is LGHNA and CDR2 is YNFKEQ. The junction had 6 bases not matched to a gene; V was cut back by 4 bases and J by 4 bases. The CDR3 nucleotides are TGTGCCAGCAGCCCCCTACAGGGGAGCACTGAAGCTTTCTTT. It specifies CASSPLQGSTEAFF.